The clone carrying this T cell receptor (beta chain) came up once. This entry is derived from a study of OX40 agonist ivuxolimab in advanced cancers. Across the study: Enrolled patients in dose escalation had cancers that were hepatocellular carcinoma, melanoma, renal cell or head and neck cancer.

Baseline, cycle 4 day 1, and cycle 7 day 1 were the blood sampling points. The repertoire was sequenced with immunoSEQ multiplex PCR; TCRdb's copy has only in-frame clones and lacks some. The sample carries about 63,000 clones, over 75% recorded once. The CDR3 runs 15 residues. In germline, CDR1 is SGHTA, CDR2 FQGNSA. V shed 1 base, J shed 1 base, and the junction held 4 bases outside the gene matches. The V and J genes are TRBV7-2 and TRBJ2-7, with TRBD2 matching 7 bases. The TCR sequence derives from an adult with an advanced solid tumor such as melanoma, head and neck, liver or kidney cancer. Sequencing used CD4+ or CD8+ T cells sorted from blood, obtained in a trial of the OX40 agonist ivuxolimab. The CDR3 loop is CASSLVTGGSYEQYF. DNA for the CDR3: TGTGCCAGCAGCTTAGTGACGGGGGGTTCCTACGAGCAGTACTTC.